The rows below give T cell receptor beta chains drawn from one sample of a study of technical replicates of blood from several donors. Sequencing was performed with immunoSEQ multiplex PCR; in TCRdb, only in-frame clones are kept and a portion is missing. Altogether more than 95,000 clones are present, nearly 97% being singletons, with the ten largest covering around 0.21%. The sample comprised T cells isolated from PBMCs. These receptors were collected from a human donor in good health. CDR3s include the opening cysteine and the closing phenylalanine or tryptophan. The D gene is left open where the match is weak. A row's size may be missing; if present it is once, few, many or a size class.

D gene,J gene,V gene,clone size,CDR3 protein,CDR3 DNA
.,TRBJ1-5,TRBV27,.,CASSPRTDIQPQHF,TGTGCCAGCAGTCCGAGGACTGATATACAGCCCCAGCATTTT
TRBD1,TRBJ1-1,TRBV6-5,.,CASSSQGAVTEAFF,TGTGCCAGCAGTTCCCAGGGGGCTGTTACTGAAGCTTTCTTT
TRBD1,TRBJ2-3,TRBV7-2,.,CASSLRDRGRDTQYF,TGTGCCAGCAGCCTGCGGGACAGGGGGCGAGATACGCAGTATTTT
TRBD2,TRBJ2-7,TRBV11-2,.,CASSPTSGRPYEQYF,TGTGCCAGCAGCCCTACTAGCGGGAGGCCCTACGAGCAGTACTTC
.,TRBJ2-3,TRBV5-1,.,CASIPQQGHTQYF,TGCGCCAGCATCCCTCAACAGGGACATACGCAGTATTTT
TRBD1,TRBJ1-5,TRBV2,.,CASSETAGGSQPQHF,TGTGCCAGCAGTGAAACCGCAGGGGGCAGTCAGCCCCAGCATTTT
.,TRBJ2-1,TRBV5-8,.,CASSWLDSRRIF,TGTGCCAGCAGCTGGCTGGACTCCCGTCGCATCTTC
TRBD1,TRBJ1-4,TRBV6-6,once,CASSLTGGANEKLFF,TGTGCCAGCAGTCTCACAGGGGGAGCTAATGAAAAACTGTTTTTT
TRBD1,TRBJ1-1,TRBV7-6,.,CASSTHRDRGSVEAFF,TGTGCCAGCAGCACCCACCGGGACAGGGGATCGGTTGAAGCTTTCTTT
.,TRBJ2-2,TRBV5-1,.,CASSSGDGAGELFF,TGCGCCAGCAGCTCCGGGGATGGAGCCGGGGAGCTGTTTTTT
.,TRBJ1-6,TRBV7-2,.,CASSSQGSYNSPLHF,TGTGCCAGCAGCTCTCAGGGTTCCTATAATTCACCCCTCCACTTT
TRBD2,TRBJ2-1,TRBV13,.,CASSSRLAGGNEQFF,TGTGCCAGCAGCTCACGACTAGCGGGAGGCAATGAGCAGTTCTTC
TRBD2,TRBJ2-7,TRBV19,.,CASSIEGTSPTYEQYF,TGTGCCAGTAGTATAGAAGGGACTAGCCCAACCTACGAGCAGTACTTC
.,TRBJ2-7,TRBV4-1,.,CASSQGGGPYEQYF,TGCGCCAGCAGCCAAGGGGGGGGCCCCTACGAGCAGTACTTC
TRBD1,TRBJ2-7,TRBV4-1,.,CASSQVAQGAREQYF,TGCGCCAGCAGCCAAGTTGCGCAGGGGGCGAGGGAGCAGTACTTC
TRBD2,TRBJ2-7,TRBV28,.,CASSLGGRALYEQYF,TGTGCCAGCAGTTTAGGCGGGAGGGCTCTCTACGAGCAGTACTTC
TRBD2,TRBJ2-3,TRBV5-1,.,CASSKGLAGTTDTQYF,TGCGCCAGCAGCAAGGGACTAGCGGGAACCACAGATACGCAGTATTTT
.,TRBJ1-2,TRBV5-6,.,CASSPGTYGYTF,TGTGCCAGCAGCCCGGGAACATATGGCTACACCTTC
TRBD1,TRBJ2-7,TRBV10-3,.,CAISWDSYEQYF,TGTGCCATCAGTTGGGACAGCTACGAGCAGTACTTC
.,TRBJ1-1,TRBV4-1,few,CASSQGQSIMNTEAFF,TGCGCCAGCAGCCAAGGACAGTCAATCATGAACACTGAAGCTTTCTTT
TRBD2,TRBJ2-3,TRBV7-9,.,CASSFPRGATDTQYF,TGTGCCAGCAGCTTTCCGCGGGGGGCCACAGATACGCAGTATTTT
TRBD2,TRBJ2-1,TRBV10-1,.,CASSERLAGTYNEQFF,TGCGCCAGCAGTGAGCGGCTAGCGGGAACCTACAATGAGCAGTTCTTC
.,TRBJ2-6,TRBV18,.,CASSRSTISGANVLTF,TGTGCCAGCTCACGTTCGACAATCTCTGGGGCCAACGTCCTGACTTTC
.,TRBJ1-2,TRBV2,.,CASSDTANYGYTF,TGTGCCAGCAGTGATACAGCTAACTATGGCTACACCTTC
TRBD2,TRBJ2-1,TRBV9,.,CASSPVDEVAGLYNEQFF,TGTGCCAGCAGCCCCGTAGATGAAGTAGCGGGTCTCTACAATGAGCAGTTCTTC
.,TRBJ1-2,TRBV10-3,.,CATSPNYRNYGYTF,TGTGCCACCTCCCCAAACTACAGGAACTATGGCTACACCTTC